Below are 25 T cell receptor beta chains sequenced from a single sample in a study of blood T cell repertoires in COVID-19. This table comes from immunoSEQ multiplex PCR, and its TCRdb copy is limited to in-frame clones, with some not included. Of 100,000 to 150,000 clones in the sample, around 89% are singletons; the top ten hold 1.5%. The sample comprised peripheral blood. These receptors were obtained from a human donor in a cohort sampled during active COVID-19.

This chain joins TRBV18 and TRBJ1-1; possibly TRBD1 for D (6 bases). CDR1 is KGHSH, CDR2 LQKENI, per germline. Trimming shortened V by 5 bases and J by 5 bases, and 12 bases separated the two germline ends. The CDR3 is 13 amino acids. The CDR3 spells CASSLTGNTEAFF. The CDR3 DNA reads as TGTGCCAGCTCATTAACAGGGAATACTGAAGCTTTCTTT.

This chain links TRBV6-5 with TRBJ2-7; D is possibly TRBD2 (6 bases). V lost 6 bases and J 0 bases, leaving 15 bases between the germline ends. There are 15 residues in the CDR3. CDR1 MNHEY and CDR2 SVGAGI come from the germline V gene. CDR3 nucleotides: TGTGCCAGCAGACCGACGGGAGCACCCTCCTACGAGCAGTACTTC. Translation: CASRPTGAPSYEQYF.

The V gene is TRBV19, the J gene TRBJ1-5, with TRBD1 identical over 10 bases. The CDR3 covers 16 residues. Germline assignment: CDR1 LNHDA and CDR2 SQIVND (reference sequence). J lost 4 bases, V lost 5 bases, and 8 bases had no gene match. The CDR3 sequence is CASSDRQGALNQPQHF. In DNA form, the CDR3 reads TGTGCCAGTAGTGACAGACAGGGGGCCTTAAATCAGCCCCAGCATTTT.

The CDR3 sequence: CASSLVTSGGANEQFF. In DNA, the CDR3 is TGTGCCAGCAGCTTAGTGACTAGCGGGGGGGCGAATGAGCAGTTCTTC. The chain joins TRBV11-2 to TRBJ2-1; 14 positions match TRBD2. After removal of 1 base from V and 7 bases from J, the junction contained 3 bases not matched to a gene. The CDR3 length is 16 residues. Germline V gene sequence: CDR1 SGHAT, CDR2 FQNNGV. Full variable domain (outside the CDR3, taken from reference TRBV11-2 and TRBJ2-1): EAGVAQSPRYKIIEKRQSVAFWCNPISGHATLYWYQQILGQGPKLLIQFQNNGVVDDSQLPKDRFSAERLKGVDSTLKIQPAKLEDSAVYLCASSLVTSGGANEQFFGPGTRLTVL.

CDR3 residues: CASSLPTGTIGEQFF. DNA for the CDR3: TGTGCCAGCAGCTTACCAACCGGGACTATCGGTGAGCAGTTCTTC. The rearrangement uses TRBV5-4 and TRBJ2-1; 7 bases are a match to TRBD2. V lost 2 bases, J lost 9 bases, and 11 bases stayed unmatched. The CDR3 totals 15 residues. Per the germline V gene, CDR1 is SGHNT and CDR2 is YYREEE (reference sequence).

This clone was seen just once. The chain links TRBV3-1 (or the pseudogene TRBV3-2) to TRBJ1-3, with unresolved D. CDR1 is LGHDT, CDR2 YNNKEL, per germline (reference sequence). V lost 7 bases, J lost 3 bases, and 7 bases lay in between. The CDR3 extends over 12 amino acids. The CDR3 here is CASTNSGNTIYF. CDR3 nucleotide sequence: TGTGCCAGCACCAACAGTGGAAACACCATATATTTT.

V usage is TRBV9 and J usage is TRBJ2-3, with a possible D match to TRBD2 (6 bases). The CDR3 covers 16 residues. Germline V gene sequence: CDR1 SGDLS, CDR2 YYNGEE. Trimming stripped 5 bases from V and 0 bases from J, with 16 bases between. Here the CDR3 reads CASRLGGPLSTDTQYF. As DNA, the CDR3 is TGTGCCAGCAGGTTGGGGGGTCCCCTTAGCACAGATACGCAGTATTTT.

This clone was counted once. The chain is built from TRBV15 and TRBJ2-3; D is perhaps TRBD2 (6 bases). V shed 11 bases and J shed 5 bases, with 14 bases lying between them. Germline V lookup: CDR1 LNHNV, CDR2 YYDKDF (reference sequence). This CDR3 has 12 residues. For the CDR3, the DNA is TGTGCCTCAGCGGGCAGGAAAGATACGCAGTATTTT. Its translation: CASAGRKDTQYF.

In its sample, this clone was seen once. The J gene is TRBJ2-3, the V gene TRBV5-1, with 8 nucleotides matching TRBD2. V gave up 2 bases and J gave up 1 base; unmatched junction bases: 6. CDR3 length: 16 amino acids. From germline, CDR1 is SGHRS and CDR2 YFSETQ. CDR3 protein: CASSLAGARGTDTQYF. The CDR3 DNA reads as TGCGCCAGCAGCTTAGCGGGAGCTCGGGGCACAGATACGCAGTATTTT.

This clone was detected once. In DNA, the CDR3 is TGTGCCAGCAGCCAGCGGGGACAGGGGTTGGCTGAAGCTTTCTTT. Its translation is CASSQRGQGLAEAFF. V is TRBV3-1 (or the pseudogene TRBV3-2) and J is TRBJ1-1, with TRBD1 identical over 10 bases. This CDR3 is built from 15 residues. V lost 3 bases and J lost 6; bases outside the gene matches: 7. Per the germline V gene, CDR1 is LGHDT and CDR2 is YNNKEL (reference sequence).

The CDR3 is CASSLGANYGYTF. Here the CDR3 DNA reads TGTGCCAGCAGCTTAGGAGCCAACTATGGCTACACCTTC. The chain links TRBV11-2 to TRBJ1-2; D is unresolved. There are 13 residues in the CDR3. Germline V gene lookup returns CDR1 SGHAT and CDR2 FQNNGV. The germline V and J ends were trimmed by 1 base and 2 bases, with 5 bases remaining between them.

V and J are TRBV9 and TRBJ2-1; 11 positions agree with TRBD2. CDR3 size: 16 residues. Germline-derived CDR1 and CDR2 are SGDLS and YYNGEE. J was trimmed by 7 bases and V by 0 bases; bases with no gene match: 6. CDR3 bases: TGTGCCAGCAGCGTAGCGGGTAGCGGGGGGGCAAATGAGCAGTTCTTC. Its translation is CASSVAGSGGANEQFF.

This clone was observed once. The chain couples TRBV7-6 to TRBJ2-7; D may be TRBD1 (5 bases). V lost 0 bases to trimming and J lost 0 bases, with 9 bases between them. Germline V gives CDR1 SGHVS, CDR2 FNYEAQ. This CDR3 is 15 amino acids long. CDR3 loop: CASSLADKSSYEQYF. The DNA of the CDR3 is TGTGCCAGCAGCTTAGCGGACAAGAGCTCCTACGAGCAGTACTTC.

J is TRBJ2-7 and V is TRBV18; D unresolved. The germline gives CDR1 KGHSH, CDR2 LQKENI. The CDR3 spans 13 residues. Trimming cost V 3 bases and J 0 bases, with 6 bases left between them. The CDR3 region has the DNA TGTGCCAGCTCACCTCTCAGCTCCTACGAGCAGTACTTC. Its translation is CASSPLSSYEQYF.

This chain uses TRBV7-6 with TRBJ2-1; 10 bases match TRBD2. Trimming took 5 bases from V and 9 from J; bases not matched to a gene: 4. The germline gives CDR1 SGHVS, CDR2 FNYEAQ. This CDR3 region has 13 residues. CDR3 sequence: CASSPGLATEQFF. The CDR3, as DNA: TGTGCCAGCAGCCCGGGACTAGCGACTGAGCAGTTCTTC.

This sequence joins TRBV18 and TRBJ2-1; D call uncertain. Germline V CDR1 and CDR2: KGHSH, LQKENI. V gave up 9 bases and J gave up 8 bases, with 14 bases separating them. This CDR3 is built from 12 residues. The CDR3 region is CASFGVEDEQFF. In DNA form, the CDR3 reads TGTGCCAGTTTCGGAGTTGAGGATGAGCAGTTCTTC.

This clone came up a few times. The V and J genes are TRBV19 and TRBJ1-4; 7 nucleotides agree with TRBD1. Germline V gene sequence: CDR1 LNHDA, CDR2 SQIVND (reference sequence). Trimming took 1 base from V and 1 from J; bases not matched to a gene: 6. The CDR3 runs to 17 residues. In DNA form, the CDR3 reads TGTGCCAGTAGTATAGGCTCCGACAGGGTAACTAATGAAAAACTGTTTTTT. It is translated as CASSIGSDRVTNEKLFF. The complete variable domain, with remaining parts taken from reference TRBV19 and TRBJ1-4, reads DGGITQSPKYLFRKEGQNVTLSCEQNLNHDAMYWYRQDPGQGLRLIYYSQIVNDFQKGDIAEGYSVSREKKESFPLTVTSAQKNPTAFYLCASSIGSDRVTNEKLFFGSGTQLSVL.

DNA for the CDR3: TGTGCCAGCAGCTTATTCAGGGGTGAGCAGTTCTTC. Encoded protein: CASSLFRGEQFF. The chain carries TRBV7-2 and TRBJ2-1; TRBD1 is a possible D gene (6 bases). V was trimmed by 2 bases and J by 9 bases, leaving 8 bases between them. Looked up from germline, CDR1 is SGHTA and CDR2 is FQGNSA. CDR3 size: 12 residues.

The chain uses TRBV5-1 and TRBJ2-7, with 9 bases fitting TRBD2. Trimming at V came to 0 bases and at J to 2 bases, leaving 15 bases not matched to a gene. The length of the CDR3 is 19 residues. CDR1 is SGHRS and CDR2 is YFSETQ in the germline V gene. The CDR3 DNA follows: TGCGCCAGCAGCTTGGGGACTCGCGGGGGGGTTGCGTGGACCTACGAGCAGTACTTC. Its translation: CASSLGTRGGVAWTYEQYF.

CDR3 amino acids: CASTLGVSPLHF. DNA of the CDR3: TGTGCCAGCACCCTGGGAGTTTCACCCCTCCACTTT. The chain carries TRBV12-3 or TRBV12-4 and TRBJ1-6; D remains ambiguous. This CDR3 is built from 12 residues. The ends were cut back, 7 bases at V and 9 bases at J, with 10 bases in the middle.

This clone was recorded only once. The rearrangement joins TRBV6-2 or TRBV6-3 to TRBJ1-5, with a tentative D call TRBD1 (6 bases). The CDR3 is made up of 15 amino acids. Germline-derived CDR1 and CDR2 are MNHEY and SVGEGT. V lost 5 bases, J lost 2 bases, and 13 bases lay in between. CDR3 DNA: TGTGCCAGCAGTCGTACAGGGAATGGCAATCAGCCCCAGCATTTT. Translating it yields CASSRTGNGNQPQHF.

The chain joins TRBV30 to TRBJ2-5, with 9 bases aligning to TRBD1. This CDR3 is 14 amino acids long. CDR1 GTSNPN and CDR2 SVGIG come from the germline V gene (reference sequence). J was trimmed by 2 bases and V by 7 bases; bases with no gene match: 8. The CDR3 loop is CALYVGTGQETQYF. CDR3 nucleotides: TGTGCCTTGTACGTCGGGACAGGGCAAGAGACCCAGTACTTC. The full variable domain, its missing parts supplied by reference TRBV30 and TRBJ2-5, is SQTIHQWPATLVQPVGSPLSLECTVEGTSNPNLYWYRQAAGRGLQLLFYSVGIGQISSEVPQNLSASRPQDRQFILSSKKLLLSDSGFYLCALYVGTGQETQYFGPGTRLLVL.

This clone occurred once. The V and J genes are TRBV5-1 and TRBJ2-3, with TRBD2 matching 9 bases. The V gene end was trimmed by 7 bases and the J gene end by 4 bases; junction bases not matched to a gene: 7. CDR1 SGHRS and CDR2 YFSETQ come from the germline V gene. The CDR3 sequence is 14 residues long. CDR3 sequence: CASGFVAGADTQYF. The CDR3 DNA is TGCGCCAGCGGTTTCGTAGCGGGAGCAGATACGCAGTATTTT.

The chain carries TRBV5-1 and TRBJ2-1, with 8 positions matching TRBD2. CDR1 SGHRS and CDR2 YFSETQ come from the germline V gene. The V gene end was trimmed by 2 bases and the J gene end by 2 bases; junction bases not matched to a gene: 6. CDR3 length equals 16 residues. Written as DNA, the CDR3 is TGCGCCAGCAGCTTCGGGAGCGGGGGAACCTACAATGAGCAGTTCTTC. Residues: CASSFGSGGTYNEQFF.

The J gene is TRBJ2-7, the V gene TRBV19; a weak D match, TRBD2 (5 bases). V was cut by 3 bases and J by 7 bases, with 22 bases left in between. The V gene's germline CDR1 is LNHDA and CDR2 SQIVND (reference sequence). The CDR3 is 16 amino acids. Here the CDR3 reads CASSMYGSGTFEEQYF. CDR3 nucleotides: TGTGCCAGTAGTATGTACGGCAGCGGCACGTTCGAGGAGCAGTACTTC.